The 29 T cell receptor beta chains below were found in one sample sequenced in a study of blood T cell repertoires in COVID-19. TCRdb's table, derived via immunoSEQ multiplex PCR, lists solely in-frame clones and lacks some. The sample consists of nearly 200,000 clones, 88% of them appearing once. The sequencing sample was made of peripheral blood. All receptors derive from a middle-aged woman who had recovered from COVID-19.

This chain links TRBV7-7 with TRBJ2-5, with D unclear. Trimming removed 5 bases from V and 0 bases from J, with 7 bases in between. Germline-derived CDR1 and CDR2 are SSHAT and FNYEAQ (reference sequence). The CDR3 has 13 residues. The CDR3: CASSKNNQETQYF. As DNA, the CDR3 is TGTGCCAGCAGCAAAAATAACCAAGAGACCCAGTACTTC.

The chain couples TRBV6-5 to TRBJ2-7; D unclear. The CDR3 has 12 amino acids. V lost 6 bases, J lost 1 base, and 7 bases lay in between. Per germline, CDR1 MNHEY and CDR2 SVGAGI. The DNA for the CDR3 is TGTGCCAGCAGCTCCCTTTCCTACGAGCAGTACTTC. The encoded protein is CASSSLSYEQYF.

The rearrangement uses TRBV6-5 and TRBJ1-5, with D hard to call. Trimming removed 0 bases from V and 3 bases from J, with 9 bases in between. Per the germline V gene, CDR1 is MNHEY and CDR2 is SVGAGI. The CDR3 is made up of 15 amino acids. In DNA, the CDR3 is TGTGCCAGCAGTTACTCTGGGCAGCCCAATCAGCCCCAGCATTTT. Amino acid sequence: CASSYSGQPNQPQHF.

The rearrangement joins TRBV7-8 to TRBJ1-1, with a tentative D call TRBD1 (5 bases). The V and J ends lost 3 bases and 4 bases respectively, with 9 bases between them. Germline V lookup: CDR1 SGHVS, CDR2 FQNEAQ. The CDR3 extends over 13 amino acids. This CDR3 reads CASSFQGGTEAFF. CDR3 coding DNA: TGTGCCAGCAGCTTCCAGGGTGGCACTGAAGCTTTCTTT. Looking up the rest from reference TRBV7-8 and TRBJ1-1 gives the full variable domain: GAGVSQSPRYKVAKRGQDVALRCDPISGHVSLFWYQQALGQGPEFLTYFQNEAQLDKSGLPSDRFFAERPEGSVSTLKIQRTQQEDSAVYLCASSFQGGTEAFFGQGTRLTVV.

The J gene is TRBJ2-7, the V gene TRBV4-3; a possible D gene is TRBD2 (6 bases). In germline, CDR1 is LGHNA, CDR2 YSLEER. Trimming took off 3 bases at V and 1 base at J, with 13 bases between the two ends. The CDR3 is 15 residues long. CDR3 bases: TGCGCCAGCAGCCAGAGCACTAGCCGTTCCTACGAGCAGTACTTC. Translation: CASSQSTSRSYEQYF.

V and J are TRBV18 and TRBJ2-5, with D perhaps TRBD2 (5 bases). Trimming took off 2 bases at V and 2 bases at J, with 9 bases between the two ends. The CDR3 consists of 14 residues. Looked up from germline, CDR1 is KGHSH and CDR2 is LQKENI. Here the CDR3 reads CASSPYGIQETQYF. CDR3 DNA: TGTGCCAGCTCACCATACGGGATACAAGAGACCCAGTACTTC.

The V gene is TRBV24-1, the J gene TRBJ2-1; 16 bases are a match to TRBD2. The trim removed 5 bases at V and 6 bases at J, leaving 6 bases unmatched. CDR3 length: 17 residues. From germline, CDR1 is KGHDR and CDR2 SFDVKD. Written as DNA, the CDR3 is TGTGCCACCAGTGCCCCGGGACTAGCGGGAGGGGCCAATGAGCAGTTCTTC. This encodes CATSAPGLAGGANEQFF.

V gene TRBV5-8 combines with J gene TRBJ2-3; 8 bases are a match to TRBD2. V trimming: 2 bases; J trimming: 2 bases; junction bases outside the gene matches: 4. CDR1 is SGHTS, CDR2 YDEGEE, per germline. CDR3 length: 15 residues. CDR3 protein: CASSFRRGATDTQYF. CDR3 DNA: TGTGCCAGCAGCTTCCGGCGGGGGGCCACAGATACGCAGTATTTT.

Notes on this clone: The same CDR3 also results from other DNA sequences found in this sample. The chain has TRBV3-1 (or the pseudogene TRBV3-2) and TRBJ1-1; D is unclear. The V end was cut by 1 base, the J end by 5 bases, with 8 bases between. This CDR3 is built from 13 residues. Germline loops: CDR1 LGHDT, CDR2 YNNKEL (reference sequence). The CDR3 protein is CASSQGPDTEAFF. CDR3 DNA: TGTGCCAGCAGCCAAGGGCCTGATACTGAAGCTTTCTTT.

CDR3 nucleotide sequence: TGTGCCAGTAGTTATACTGAGCTCAATGAGCAGTTCTTC. Translated: CASSYTELNEQFF. V and J are TRBV19 and TRBJ2-1; D is undetermined. Per the germline V gene, CDR1 is LNHDA and CDR2 is SQIVND (reference sequence). V lost 5 bases and J 6 bases, leaving 11 bases between the germline ends. The CDR3 is made up of 13 amino acids.

CDR3 in amino acids: CASSLDRVGTEAFF. The CDR3 coding sequence is TGTGCCAGCAGCCTCGACAGGGTTGGCACTGAAGCTTTCTTT. The chain combines TRBV7-8 with TRBJ1-1; TRBD1 agrees at 7 bases. This CDR3 is 14 amino acids long. The germline V gene has CDR1 SGHVS and CDR2 FQNEAQ. V trimming: 5 bases; J trimming: 4 bases; junction bases outside the gene matches: 7.

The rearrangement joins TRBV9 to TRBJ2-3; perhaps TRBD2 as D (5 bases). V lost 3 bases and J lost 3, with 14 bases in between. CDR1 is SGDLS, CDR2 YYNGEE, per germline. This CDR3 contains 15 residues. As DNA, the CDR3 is TGTGCCAGCAGCGCTACAAACCGAGGGACAGATACGCAGTATTTT. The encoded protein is CASSATNRGTDTQYF.

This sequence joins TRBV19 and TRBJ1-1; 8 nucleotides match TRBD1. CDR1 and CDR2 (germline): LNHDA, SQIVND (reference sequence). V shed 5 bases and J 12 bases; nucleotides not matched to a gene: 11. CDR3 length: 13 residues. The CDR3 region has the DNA TGTGCCAGTAGTCCGGACAGGGCGGCTTCGTCTTTCTTT. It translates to CASSPDRAASSFF. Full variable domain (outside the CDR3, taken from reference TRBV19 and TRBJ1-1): DGGITQSPKYLFRKEGQNVTLSCEQNLNHDAMYWYRQDPGQGLRLIYYSQIVNDFQKGDIAEGYSVSREKKESFPLTVTSAQKNPTAFYLCASSPDRAASSFFGQGTRLTVV.

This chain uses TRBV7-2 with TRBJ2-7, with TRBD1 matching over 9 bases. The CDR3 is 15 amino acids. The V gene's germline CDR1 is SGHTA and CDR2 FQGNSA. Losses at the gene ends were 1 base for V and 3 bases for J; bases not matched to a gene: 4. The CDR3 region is CASSLVTGGIYEQYF. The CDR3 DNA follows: TGTGCCAGCAGCTTAGTGACAGGGGGAATCTACGAGCAGTACTTC.

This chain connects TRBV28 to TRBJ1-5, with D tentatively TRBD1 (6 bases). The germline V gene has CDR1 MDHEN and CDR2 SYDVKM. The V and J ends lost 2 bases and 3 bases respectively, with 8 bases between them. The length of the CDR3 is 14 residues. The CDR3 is CASSLGTPNQPQHF. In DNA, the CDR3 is TGTGCCAGCAGTTTAGGGACACCCAATCAGCCCCAGCATTTT.

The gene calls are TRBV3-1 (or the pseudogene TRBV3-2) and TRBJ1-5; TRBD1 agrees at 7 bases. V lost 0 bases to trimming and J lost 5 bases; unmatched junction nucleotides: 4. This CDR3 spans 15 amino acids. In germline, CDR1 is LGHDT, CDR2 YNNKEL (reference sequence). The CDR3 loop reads CASSQDRQGYQPQHF. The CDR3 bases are TGTGCCAGCAGCCAAGATCGACAGGGTTATCAGCCCCAGCATTTT.

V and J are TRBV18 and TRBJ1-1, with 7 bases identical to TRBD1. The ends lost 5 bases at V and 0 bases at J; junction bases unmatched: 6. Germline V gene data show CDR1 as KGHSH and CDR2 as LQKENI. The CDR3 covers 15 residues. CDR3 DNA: TGTGCCAGCTCATATCCGGGACAGATGAACACTGAAGCTTTCTTT. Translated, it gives CASSYPGQMNTEAFF.

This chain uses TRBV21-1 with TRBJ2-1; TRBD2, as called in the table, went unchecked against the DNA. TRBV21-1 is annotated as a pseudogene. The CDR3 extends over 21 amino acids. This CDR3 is CASSKVGSGRSILLWYNEQFF. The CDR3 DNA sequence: TGTGCCAGCAGCAAAGTTGGTAGCGGGAGAAGTATCCTTTTGTGGTACAATGAGCAGTTCTTC.

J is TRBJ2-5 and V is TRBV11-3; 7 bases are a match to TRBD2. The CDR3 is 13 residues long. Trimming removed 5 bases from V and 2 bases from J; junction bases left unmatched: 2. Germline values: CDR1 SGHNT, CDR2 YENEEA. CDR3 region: CASSAGLQETQYF. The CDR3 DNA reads TGTGCCAGCAGCGCGGGACTACAAGAGACCCAGTACTTC.

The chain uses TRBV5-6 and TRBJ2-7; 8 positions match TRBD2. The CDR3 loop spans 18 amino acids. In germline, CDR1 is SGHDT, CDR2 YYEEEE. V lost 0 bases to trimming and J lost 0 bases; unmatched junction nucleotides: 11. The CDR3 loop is CASSLVGELAESSYEQYF. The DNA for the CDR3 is TGTGCCAGCAGCTTGGTCGGCGAACTAGCGGAGAGCTCCTACGAGCAGTACTTC.

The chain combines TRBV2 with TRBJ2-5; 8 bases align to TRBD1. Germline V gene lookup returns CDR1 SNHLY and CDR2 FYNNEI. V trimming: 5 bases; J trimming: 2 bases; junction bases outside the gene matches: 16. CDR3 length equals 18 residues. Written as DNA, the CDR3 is TGTGCCAGCAGTACGCCCAGAGAGTACAGGGGGTGGCAAGAGACCCAGTACTTC. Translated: CASSTPREYRGWQETQYF. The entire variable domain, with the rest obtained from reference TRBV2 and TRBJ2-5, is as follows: EPEVTQTPSHQVTQMGQEVILRCVPISNHLYFYWYRQILGQKVEFLVSFYNNEISEKSEIFDDQFSVERPDGSNFTLKIRSTKLEDSAMYFCASSTPREYRGWQETQYFGPGTRLLVL.

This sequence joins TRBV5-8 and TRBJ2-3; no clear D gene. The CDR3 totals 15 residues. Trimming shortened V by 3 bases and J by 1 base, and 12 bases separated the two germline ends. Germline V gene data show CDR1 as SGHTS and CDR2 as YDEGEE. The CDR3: CASSSTRGGTDTQYF. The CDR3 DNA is TGTGCCAGCAGCTCGACTCGCGGCGGCACAGATACGCAGTATTTT.

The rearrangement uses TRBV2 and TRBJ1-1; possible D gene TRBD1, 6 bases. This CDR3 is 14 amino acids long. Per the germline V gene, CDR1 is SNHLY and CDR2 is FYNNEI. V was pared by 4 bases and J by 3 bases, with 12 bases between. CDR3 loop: CASSAPGDHTEAFF. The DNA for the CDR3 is TGTGCCAGCAGTGCCCCAGGGGACCACACTGAAGCTTTCTTT.

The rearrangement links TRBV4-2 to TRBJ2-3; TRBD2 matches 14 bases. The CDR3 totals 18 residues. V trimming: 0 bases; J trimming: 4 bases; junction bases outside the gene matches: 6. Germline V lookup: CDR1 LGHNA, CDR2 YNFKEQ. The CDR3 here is CASSQEGLAGEFSDTQYF. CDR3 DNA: TGTGCCAGCAGCCAAGAGGGACTAGCGGGAGAATTTTCAGATACGCAGTATTTT.

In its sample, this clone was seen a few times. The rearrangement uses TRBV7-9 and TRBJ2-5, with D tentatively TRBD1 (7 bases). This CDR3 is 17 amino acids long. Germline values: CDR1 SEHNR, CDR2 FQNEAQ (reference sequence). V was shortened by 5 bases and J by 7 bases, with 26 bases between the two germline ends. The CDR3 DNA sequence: TGTGCCAGCAGCCCGCGACAGGGATTAGCGGCCTGGGGGACCCAGTACTTC. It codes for CASSPRQGLAAWGTQYF.

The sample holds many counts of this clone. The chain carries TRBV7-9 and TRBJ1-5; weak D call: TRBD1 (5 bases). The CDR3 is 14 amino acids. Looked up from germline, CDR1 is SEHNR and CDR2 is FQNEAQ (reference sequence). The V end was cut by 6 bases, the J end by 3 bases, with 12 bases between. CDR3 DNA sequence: TGTGCCAGCAGTTTGTCAGGGAACAATCAGCCCCAGCATTTT. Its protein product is CASSLSGNNQPQHF.

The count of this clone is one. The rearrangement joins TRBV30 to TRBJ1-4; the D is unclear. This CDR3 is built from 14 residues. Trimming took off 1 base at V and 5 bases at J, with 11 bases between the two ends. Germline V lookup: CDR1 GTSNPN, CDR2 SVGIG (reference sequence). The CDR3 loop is CAWSAEVLNEKLFF. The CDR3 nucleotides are TGTGCCTGGAGTGCCGAGGTACTAAATGAAAAACTGTTTTTT. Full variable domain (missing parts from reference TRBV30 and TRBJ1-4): SQTIHQWPATLVQPVGSPLSLECTVEGTSNPNLYWYRQAAGRGLQLLFYSVGIGQISSEVPQNLSASRPQDRQFILSSKKLLLSDSGFYLCAWSAEVLNEKLFFGSGTQLSVL.

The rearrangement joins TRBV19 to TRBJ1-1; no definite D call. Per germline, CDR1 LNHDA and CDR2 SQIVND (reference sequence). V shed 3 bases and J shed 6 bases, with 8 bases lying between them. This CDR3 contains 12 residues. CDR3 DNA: TGTGCCAGTAGTATCCCCGGGGCTGAAGCTTTCTTT. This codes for CASSIPGAEAFF.

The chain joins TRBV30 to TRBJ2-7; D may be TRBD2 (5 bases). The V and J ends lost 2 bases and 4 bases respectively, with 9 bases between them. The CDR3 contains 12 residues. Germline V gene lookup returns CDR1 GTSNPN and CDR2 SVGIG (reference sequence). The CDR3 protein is CAWSPSGYEQYF. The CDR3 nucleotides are TGTGCCTGGAGTCCCTCGGGGTACGAGCAGTACTTC.